A selection of T cell receptor beta chains follows, all from one sample in a study of human T cells and chemical hapten exposure. TCRdb re-analysed the RACE reads in MiXCR, keeping a single row per CDR3 protein. The profile covers about 340,000 distinct CDR3 sequences, with around 7% appearing a single time and 7.5% to 8.5% taken by the ten largest. The sample here was whole blood, taken in connection with sensitization to the hapten diphenylcyclopropenone (DPC). These receptor sequences come from a woman between 18 and 29 years old with alopecia areata. Some clones in this sample may be carry-over from other donors' samples. Both conserved end residues are part of each CDR3. The order of the fields is clone size, J gene, V gene, D gene, CDR3 DNA, CDR3 protein. A D gene is named only where the DNA matches it firmly. Clone size is shown for a subset of rows, as once, few, many or a class of expanded clone.

>few|TRBJ1-1|TRBV5-1|NA
TGCGCCAGCAGCTTGTCATTCGGACAGAACACTGAAGCTTTCTTT
CASSLSFGQNTEAFF
>many|TRBJ1-1|TRBV13|NA
TGTGCCAGCAGCCCACGCGGGGTTCCCAACACTGAAGCTTTCTTT
CASSPRGVPNTEAFF
>NA|TRBJ1-2|TRBV7-2|NA
TGTGCCAGCAGCTTAGAACGAAGAGGCTACACCTTC
CASSLERRGYTF
>few|TRBJ2-2|TRBV6-6|NA
TGTGCCAGCAGTTACCCCCCAGGCGGGACGAACACCGGGGAGCTGTTTTTT
CASSYPPGGTNTGELFF
>NA|TRBJ2-7|TRBV7-6|TRBD1
TGTGCCAGCAGCGTGGGACAGGTTGACGAGCAGTACTTC
CASSVGQVDEQYF
>many|TRBJ2-3|TRBV7-2|TRBD2
TGTGCCAGCAGCGCAGGACTAGCGGGGGGCACAGATACGCAGTATTTT
CASSAGLAGGTDTQYF
>NA|TRBJ1-1|TRBV5-1|NA
TGCGCCAGCAGCTGGGGGGCCCAGGCGCTGAACACTGAAGCTTTCTTT
CASSWGAQALNTEAFF
>many|TRBJ2-7|TRBV9|TRBD2
TGTGCCAGCAGCGGGGGACTAGCGGGTTCCTACGAGCAGTACTTC
CASSGGLAGSYEQYF
>NA|TRBJ2-3|TRBV27|NA
TGTGCCAGCAGTTTAAGGGGAAGAAGCACAGATACGCAGTATTTT
CASSLRGRSTDTQYF
>NA|TRBJ1-1|TRBV9|NA
TGTGCCAGCAGCGCTGAGACGGGGCCGGAAGCTTTCTTT
CASSAETGPEAFF
>many|TRBJ2-1|TRBV20-1|NA
TGCAGTGCTAGAGTTCACTTTTCTAACTCCTACAATGAGCAGTTCTTC
CSARVHFSNSYNEQFF
>few|TRBJ1-1|TRBV6-2/TRBV6-3|NA
TGTGCCAGCATCCCCCGCCCCGGGACGGTCGGTTTCAAGGCTGAAGCTTTCTTT
CASIPRPGTVGFKAEAFF
>NA|TRBJ1-1|TRBV20-1|TRBD1
TGCAGTGCTAGAGATTCGGGCGGGACAGTTAAAGCTTTCTTT
CSARDSGGTVKAFF
>NA|TRBJ1-4|TRBV5-6|NA
TGTGCCAGCAGCTCCATTTTCGGTAGAAATGAAAAACTGTTTTTT
CASSSIFGRNEKLFF
>many|TRBJ2-1|TRBV12-3/TRBV12-4|TRBD2
TGTGCCAGCAGTTTGCAACTGGGACTAGCGGGGGGAAAATCCCAGGGGGATGAGCAGTTCTTC
CASSLQLGLAGGKSQGDEQFF
>many|TRBJ1-2|TRBV28|NA
TGTGCCAGCAGTTTTACAGGGACCTATGGCTACACCTTC
CASSFTGTYGYTF
>NA|TRBJ2-3|TRBV6-6|TRBD1
TGTGCCAGCAGTCCCCCGGACAGGGGCACAGATACGCAGTATTTT
CASSPPDRGTDTQYF
>few|TRBJ1-1|TRBV6-6|NA
TGTGCCAGCAGATCGACACTGAACACTGAAGCTTTCTTT
CASRSTLNTEAFF
>NA|TRBJ2-7|TRBV6-6|NA
TGTGCCAGCAGTTACTCGAGGGGGGCCCGTGACGAGCAGTACTTC
CASSYSRGARDEQYF
>many|TRBJ2-3|TRBV7-2|NA
TGTGCCAGCAGCTTCGGACTGCATCAAGATACGCAGTATTTT
CASSFGLHQDTQYF
>few|TRBJ2-1|TRBV11-2|NA
TGTGCCAGCAGCTCCAGGGGAAACGGGGGCGATGAGCAGTTCTTC
CASSSRGNGGDEQFF
>NA|TRBJ1-1|TRBV6-2/TRBV6-3|NA
TGTGCCAGCAGTTACGGGGTAGGCAGGATGAACACTGAAGCTTTCTTT
CASSYGVGRMNTEAFF
>NA|TRBJ2-7|TRBV11-1|TRBD2
TGTGCCAGCAGCTTAGGTTTCGGGGGGAGCTCCTACGAGCAGTACTTC
CASSLGFGGSSYEQYF
>many|TRBJ2-7|TRBV10-3|TRBD2
TGTGCCATCAGGGGACTAGCGGGGGTCGAGCAGTACTTC
CAIRGLAGVEQYF
>NA|TRBJ2-7|TRBV6-2/TRBV6-3|TRBD1
TGTGCCAGCAGTCTCGGGACAGTACCGTACTTC
CASSLGTVPYF
>many|TRBJ2-6|TRBV6-5|NA
TGTGCCAGCAAACCCCCCAGCTCTGGGGCCAACGTCCTGACTTTC
CASKPPSSGANVLTF
>many|TRBJ2-1|TRBV3-1|TRBD2
TGTGCCAGCAGGAGGGGACTAGCGGGGAATGAGCAGTTCTTC
CASRRGLAGNEQFF
>few|TRBJ1-3|TRBV7-2|TRBD1
TGTGCCAGCAGCATCCTCCGGGACAGGGGGTTCTCTGGAAACACCATATATTTT
CASSILRDRGFSGNTIYF
>few|TRBJ2-7|TRBV6-6|NA
TGTGCCAGCAGTACCGCGGGGCAGGCCGGGTTATTGGATCAGTACTTC
CASSTAGQAGLLDQYF
>few|TRBJ1-1|TRBV29-1|NA
TGCAGCGTTGTGGCCCGGTGGACTGAAGCTTTCTTT
CSVVARWTEAFF
>few|TRBJ1-6|TRBV12-3/TRBV12-4|NA
TGTGCCAGCAGCCATCGGACAGATACCAATTCACCCCTCCACTTT
CASSHRTDTNSPLHF
>many|TRBJ1-1|TRBV28|NA
TGTGCCAGCAGGGAACAGGTTTTTAACACTGAAGCTTTCTTT
CASREQVFNTEAFF
>many|TRBJ2-1|TRBV29-1|TRBD1
TGCAGCGTTGAACCTCGGACAGGGGGGGTTCATCCCAATGAGCAGTTCTTC
CSVEPRTGGVHPNEQFF
>many|TRBJ2-5|TRBV15|NA
TGTGCCACCAGCACCCTTAGTATGGTAGCAAGCCAAGAGACCCAGTACTTC
CATSTLSMVASQETQYF
>many|TRBJ2-3|TRBV10-3|NA
TGTGCCATCAGTGGGGAGCCCTCTACAGATACGCAGTATTTT
CAISGEPSTDTQYF
>few|TRBJ1-5|TRBV20-1|TRBD1
TGCAGTGCTGTCTACCTAGACAGGGAGGCCCAGCCCCAGCATTTT
CSAVYLDREAQPQHF
>few|TRBJ2-2|TRBV6-5|TRBD2
TGTGCCAGCAGCCTACTAGCGGAGGTTACCGGGGAGCTGTTTTTT
CASSLLAEVTGELFF
>many|TRBJ1-1|TRBV12-3/TRBV12-4|NA
TGTGCCAGCGGGGGTGGACCACGGAGTGAAGCTTTCTTT
CASGGGPRSEAFF
>few|TRBJ1-1|TRBV4-2|TRBD1
TGTGCCAGCAGCCAAGATATCTTTGGGACAGGGAGATTGAACACTGAAGCTTTCTTT
CASSQDIFGTGRLNTEAFF
>few|TRBJ1-5|TRBV6-5|TRBD1
TGTGCCAGCAGTCCGGGACAGGGGATGTTCGATCAGCCCCAGCATTTT
CASSPGQGMFDQPQHF
>few|TRBJ1-5|TRBV12-3/TRBV12-4|NA
TGTGCCAGCAGTTCCCAGGGTTCCGTTCAGCCCCAGCATTTT
CASSSQGSVQPQHF
>many|TRBJ2-7|TRBV29-1|NA
TGCAGCGTTGCGGTCGGAGCCTACGAGCAGTACTTC
CSVAVGAYEQYF
>many|TRBJ1-6|TRBV12-3/TRBV12-4|NA
TGTGCCAGCAGTTTAGTTGGCTCACCCCTCCACTTT
CASSLVGSPLHF
>many|TRBJ2-6|TRBV3-1|NA
TGTGCCAGCAGCCAAGATGCGCCAGGGCAATTCTCTGGGGCCAACGTCCTGACTTTC
CASSQDAPGQFSGANVLTF
>NA|TRBJ2-5|TRBV2|NA
TGTGCCAGCAGCCAACTAGAAGTTTTCGACTTC
CASSQLEVFDF
>NA|TRBJ2-3|TRBV28|TRBD2
TGTGCCAGCAGTTTTTGGCGGGGGGGCGTGACAGATACGCAGTATTTT
CASSFWRGGVTDTQYF
>NA|TRBJ1-1|TRBV29-1|NA
TGCAGCGTTGACAGGGGCATGAACACTGAAGCTTTCTTT
CSVDRGMNTEAFF
>once|TRBJ1-4|TRBV12-3/TRBV12-4|NA
TGTGCCAGCAGTCCTCCCTGGGGGCGGGAAAAACTGTTTTTT
CASSPPWGREKLFF
>few|TRBJ2-7|TRBV9|TRBD2
TGTGCCAGCAGCGTAGCACCGGGGGGCTACGAGCAGTACTTC
CASSVAPGGYEQYF
>NA|TRBJ1-5|TRBV23-1|NA
TGCGCCAGCAGTCAAGAGACAGTACAGCCCCAGCATTTT
CASSQETVQPQHF